This T cell receptor beta chain was recovered during a study of pediatric ulcerative colitis. This clone was recorded only once. The V gene's germline CDR1 is MDHEN and CDR2 SYDVKM. This CDR3 spans 14 amino acids. Trimming stripped 5 bases from V and 4 bases from J, with 12 bases between. One to two pinch biopsies were taken from the rectum during colonoscopy. The assay was run at survey level. Sequenced by immunoSEQ multiplex PCR; TCRdb stores in-frame clones only, minus some. Of 40,000 to 60,000 clones detected, 60% to 85% appear once; the ten largest clones hold about 4%. The rearrangement links TRBV28 to TRBJ2-1, with D possibly being TRBD2 (6 bases). The sample consisted of gut tissue. The source is a girl under 18 with moderate ulcerative colitis. The CDR3 DNA sequence: TGTGCCAGCAGTGGGAGCGGGTATTACAATGAGCAGTTCTTC. The encoded protein is CASSGSGYYNEQFF.